Given below is one T cell receptor beta chain in context. Germline CDR1 SGHNT, CDR2 YENEEA. This CDR3 has 15 residues. V lost 1 base, J lost 7 bases, and 7 bases stayed unmatched. Primers: 60 Vbeta forward and 13 Jbeta reverse. Sequenced by immunoSEQ multiplex PCR; TCRdb stores in-frame clones only, minus some. This table has more than 85,000 clones, 60% to 85% appearing once. This sample stems from a study of cytomegalovirus exposure and HLA in healthy donors. Sequencing used PBMCs. The TCR was taken from a woman between 55 and 75 years old in good health and CMV-seropositive. The chain recombines TRBV11-3 with TRBJ2-1, with TRBD2 identical over 7 bases. DNA of the CDR3: TGTGCCAGCAGCTTAGCGGCGGGAGCGGGGAATGAGCAGTTCTTC. This encodes CASSLAAGAGNEQFF.